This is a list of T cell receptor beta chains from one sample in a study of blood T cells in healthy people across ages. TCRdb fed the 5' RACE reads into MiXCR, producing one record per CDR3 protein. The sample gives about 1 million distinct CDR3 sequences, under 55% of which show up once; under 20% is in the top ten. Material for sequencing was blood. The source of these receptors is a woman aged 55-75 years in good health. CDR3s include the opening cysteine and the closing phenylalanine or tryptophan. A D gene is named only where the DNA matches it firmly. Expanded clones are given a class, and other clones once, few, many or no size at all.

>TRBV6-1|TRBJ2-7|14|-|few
TGTGCCAGCAGTGAAGCAGGGACACAATACGAGCAGTACTTC
CASSEAGTQYEQYF
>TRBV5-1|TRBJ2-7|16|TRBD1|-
TGCGCCAGCAGCTCTAGTCCGGGACAGGGCTCCTACGAGCAGTACTTC
CASSSSPGQGSYEQYF
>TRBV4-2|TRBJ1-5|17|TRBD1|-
TGTGCCAGCAGCCATCGGGACAGGGATAATAGCAATCAGCCCCAGCATTTT
CASSHRDRDNSNQPQHF
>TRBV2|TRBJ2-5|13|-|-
TGTGCCAGCGTTTGGGGGCCTCAAGAGACCCAGTACTTC
CASVWGPQETQYF
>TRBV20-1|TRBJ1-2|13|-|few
TGCAGTGCTAGAGCGGGCAACTTCTATGGCTACACCTTC
CSARAGNFYGYTF
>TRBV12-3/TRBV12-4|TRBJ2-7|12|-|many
TGTGCCAGCAGCCATAGCGCGTACGAGCAGTACTTC
CASSHSAYEQYF
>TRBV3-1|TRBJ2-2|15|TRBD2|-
TGTGCCAGCAGCCAAGGACTAGCGGGACGGGAGGAGCTGTTTTTT
CASSQGLAGREELFF
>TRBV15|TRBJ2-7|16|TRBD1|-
TGTGCCACCAGCAGAAGACAGGGCCCCTCTACCCACGAGCAGTACTTC
CATSRRQGPSTHEQYF
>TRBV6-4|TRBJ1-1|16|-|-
TGTGCCAGCAGTGCCTCCACAATAGGGCTGGGCACTGAAGCTTTCTTT
CASSASTIGLGTEAFF
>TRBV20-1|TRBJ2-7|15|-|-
TGCAGTGCTAGCTCAGTGAAAGGCGACTCCTACGAGCAGTACTTC
CSASSVKGDSYEQYF
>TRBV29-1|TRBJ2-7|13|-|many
TGCAGCGTTGAAGGCGGGACGAGTTACGAGCAGTACTTC
CSVEGGTSYEQYF
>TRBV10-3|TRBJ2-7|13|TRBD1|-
TGCGCCATCAATGCAGGGGGCATGGACGAGCAGTACTTC
CAINAGGMDEQYF
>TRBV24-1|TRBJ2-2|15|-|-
TGTGCCACCAGTGATGTGTCGAAGAACACCGGGGAGCTGTTTTTT
CATSDVSKNTGELFF
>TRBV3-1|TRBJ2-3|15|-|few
TGTGCCAGCAGCCAACCGACCTCTGGCACAGATACGCAGTATTTT
CASSQPTSGTDTQYF
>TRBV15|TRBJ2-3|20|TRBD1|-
TGTGCCACCAGCAGAGATCCTAATCGTCCACGACAGGGGTCCACAGATACGCAGTATTTT
CATSRDPNRPRQGSTDTQYF
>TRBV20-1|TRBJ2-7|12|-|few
TGCAGTGCTTGGACGGAGTCCTACGAGCAGTACTTC
CSAWTESYEQYF
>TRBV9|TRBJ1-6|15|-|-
TGTGCCAGCAGCGTAGGGTCGGGGGCAAATTCACCCCTCCACTTT
CASSVGSGANSPLHF
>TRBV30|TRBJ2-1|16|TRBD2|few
TGTGCCTGGAGTGTATTTGGGAGGGCCTCGGAAAATGAGCAGTTCTTC
CAWSVFGRASENEQFF
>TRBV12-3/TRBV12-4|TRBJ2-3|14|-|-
TGTGCCAGCAGTGTACGTGGGAGCCCAGATACGCAGTATTTT
CASSVRGSPDTQYF
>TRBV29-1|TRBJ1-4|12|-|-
TGCAGCGCAGGGAGGGAGGGGGAAAAACTGTTTTTT
CSAGREGEKLFF
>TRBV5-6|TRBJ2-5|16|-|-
TGTGCCAGCAGCTTGCTGGGTCCGGGGGTACAAGAGACCCAGTACTTC
CASSLLGPGVQETQYF
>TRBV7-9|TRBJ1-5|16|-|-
TGTGCCAGCAGCTTACTGGGGCGCCTTCTCAATCAGCCCCAGCATTTT
CASSLLGRLLNQPQHF
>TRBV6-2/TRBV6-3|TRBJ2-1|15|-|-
TGTGCCAGCGGGTCCGTGGGGAGCTCCTACAATGAGCAGTTCTTC
CASGSVGSSYNEQFF
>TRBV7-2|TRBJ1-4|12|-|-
TGTGCCAGCAGCGTGGCGGGGGGGAAACTGTTTTTT
CASSVAGGKLFF
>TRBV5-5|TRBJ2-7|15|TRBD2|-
TGTGCCAGCAGCCGATATAGCGGGAACTCCTACGAGCAGTACTTC
CASSRYSGNSYEQYF
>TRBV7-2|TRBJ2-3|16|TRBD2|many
TGTGCCAGCAGCTCCGGACTAGCGGGGAGCACAGATACGCAGTATTTT
CASSSGLAGSTDTQYF
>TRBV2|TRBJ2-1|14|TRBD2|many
TGTGCCAGCAGTGGTAGGACTAGCCTAAATGAGCAGTTCTTC
CASSGRTSLNEQFF
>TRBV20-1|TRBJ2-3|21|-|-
TGCAGTGCTCCTAATCCCGGACAGGGCGAAACTAGCGGAATAGTCACAGATACGCAGTATTTT
CSAPNPGQGETSGIVTDTQYF
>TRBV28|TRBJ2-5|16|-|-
TGTGCCAGCAGTTCCACCCCAGGGACGTATCAAGAGACCCAGTACTTC
CASSSTPGTYQETQYF
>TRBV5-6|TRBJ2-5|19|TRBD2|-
TGTGCCAGCAGCTTGGGGATGGGACTAGCGGGAGGAAGTGAAGAGACCCAGTACTTC
CASSLGMGLAGGSEETQYF
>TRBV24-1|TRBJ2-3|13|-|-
TGTGCCACCAGTGACCCGAGGGTAGATACGCAGTATTTT
CATSDPRVDTQYF
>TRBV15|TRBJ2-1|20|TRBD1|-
TGTACCACCAGCAGACGCCCGGGACAGGGGGCGACGTACACCTACAATGAGCAGTTCTTC
CTTSRRPGQGATYTYNEQFF
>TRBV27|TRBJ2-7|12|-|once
TGTGCCAGCGGCATTGGCTCCTACGAGCAGTACTTC
CASGIGSYEQYF
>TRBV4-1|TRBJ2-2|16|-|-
TGCGCCAGCAGCCAAGGACGGACTCAGAACACCGGGGAGCTGTTTTTT
CASSQGRTQNTGELFF
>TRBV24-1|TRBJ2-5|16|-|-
TGTGCCACCAGTGACACCGGACAGGGAGGGAGGGAGACCCAGTACTTC
CATSDTGQGGRETQYF
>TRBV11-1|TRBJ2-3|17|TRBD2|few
TGTGCCAGCAGCAGTCGACCGACGGGACTAGTGACAGATACGCAGTATTTT
CASSSRPTGLVTDTQYF
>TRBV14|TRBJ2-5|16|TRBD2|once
TGTGCCAGCAGCCACAGCACTAGCGGGAGCTATGGGACCCAGTACTTC
CASSHSTSGSYGTQYF
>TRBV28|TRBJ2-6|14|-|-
TGTGCCAACAGTCTTCTCTCTGGGGCCAACGTCCTGACTTTC
CANSLLSGANVLTF
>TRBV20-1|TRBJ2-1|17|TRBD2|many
TGCAGTGCTAGAGATATAGTACGAGCGGGAGCTCACAATGAGCAGTTCTTC
CSARDIVRAGAHNEQFF
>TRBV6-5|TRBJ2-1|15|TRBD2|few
TGTGCCAGCAGGCAACTAGCGGGAGTCTACAATGAGCAGTTCTTC
CASRQLAGVYNEQFF
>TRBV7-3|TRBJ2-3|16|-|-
TGTGCCAGCAGCTTATATGGTAGGAGCGTGGCAGATACGCAGTATTTT
CASSLYGRSVADTQYF